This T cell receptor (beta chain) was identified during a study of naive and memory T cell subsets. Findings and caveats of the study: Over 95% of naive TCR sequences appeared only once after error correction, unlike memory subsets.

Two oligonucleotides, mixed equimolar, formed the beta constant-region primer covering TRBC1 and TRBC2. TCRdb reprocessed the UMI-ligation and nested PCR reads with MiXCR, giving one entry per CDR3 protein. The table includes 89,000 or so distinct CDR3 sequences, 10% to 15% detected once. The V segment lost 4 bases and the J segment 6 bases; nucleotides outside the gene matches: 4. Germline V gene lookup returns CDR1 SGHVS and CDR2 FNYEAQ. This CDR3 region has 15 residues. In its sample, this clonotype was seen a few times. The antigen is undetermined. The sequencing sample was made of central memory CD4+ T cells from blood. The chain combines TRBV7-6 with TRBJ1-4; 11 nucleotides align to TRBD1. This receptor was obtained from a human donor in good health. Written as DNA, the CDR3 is TGTGCCAGCAGCTCCGGACAGGGGGCATATGAAAAACTGTTTTTT. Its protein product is CASSSGQGAYEKLFF.